The 21 T cell receptor beta chains listed next were all sequenced from one sample in a study of glioma-infiltrating T cells after dendritic cell vaccination. This table comes from immunoSEQ multiplex PCR, and its TCRdb copy is limited to in-frame clones, with some not included. The table records about 65,000 clones, about 89% of them present only once. Noted time point: after dendritic cell vaccination, including at tumor progression/relapse. This sample comprised blood, obtained after dendritic cell vaccination. Receptors originate from a human donor with glioblastoma.

This clone was observed a handful of times. This sequence joins TRBV12-5 and TRBJ1-5; D uncertain. This CDR3 spans 12 amino acids. The V end lost 7 bases, the J end lost 7 bases, and 11 bases lay between the germline ends. From germline, CDR1 is LGHNT and CDR2 FRNRAP. The DNA for the CDR3 is TGTGCTAGTGCCCCCGGACTCCAGCCCCAGCATTTT. Translated: CASAPGLQPQHF. Together with reference TRBV12-5 and TRBJ1-5, the CDR3 gives the full variable domain: DARVTQTPRHKVTEMGQEVTMRCQPILGHNTVFWYRQTMMQGLELLAYFRNRAPLDDSGMPKDRFSAEMPDATLATLKIQPSEPRDSAVYFCASAPGLQPQHFGDGTRLSIL.

This chain connects TRBV5-1 to TRBJ1-1; D is perhaps TRBD1 (5 bases). Germline CDR1 SGHRS, CDR2 YFSETQ. The CDR3 consists of 13 residues. Deletions cut 4 bases from V and 8 bases from J, with 15 bases between. DNA for the CDR3: TGCGCCAGCAGCCGGACCCAAACAGGAGAAGCTTTCTTT. Protein product: CASSRTQTGEAFF. The full variable domain, rest sourced from reference TRBV5-1 and TRBJ1-1, is KAGVTQTPRYLIKTRGQQVTLSCSPISGHRSVSWYQQTPGQGLQFLFEYFSETQRNKGNFPGRFSGRQFSNSRSEMNVSTLELGDSALYLCASSRTQTGEAFFGQGTRLTVV.

This sequence joins TRBV5-1 and TRBJ2-1; 13 nucleotides line up with TRBD2. Germline V gene data show CDR1 as SGHRS and CDR2 as YFSETQ. V lost 4 bases and J lost 5; bases outside the gene matches: 6. The CDR3 is made up of 16 amino acids. For the CDR3, the DNA is TGCGCCAGCAGCCCGAGACTAGCGGGGGGACACAATGAGCAGTTCTTC. This sequence encodes CASSPRLAGGHNEQFF. Full variable domain (outside the CDR3, taken from reference TRBV5-1 and TRBJ2-1): KAGVTQTPRYLIKTRGQQVTLSCSPISGHRSVSWYQQTPGQGLQFLFEYFSETQRNKGNFPGRFSGRQFSNSRSEMNVSTLELGDSALYLCASSPRLAGGHNEQFFGPGTRLTVL.

The genes are TRBV18 and TRBJ2-1; 11 bases fit TRBD2. The V gene's germline CDR1 is KGHSH and CDR2 LQKENI. The CDR3 extends over 16 amino acids. The ends lost 6 bases at V and 8 bases at J; junction bases unmatched: 12. CDR3 in DNA: TGTGCCAGCTCGGGCCTAGCGGGGGGTCCTTCCGATGAGCAGTTCTTC. It yields the protein CASSGLAGGPSDEQFF.

The chain has TRBV20-1 and TRBJ2-7, with TRBD2 as a possible D gene (5 bases). Germline lookup yields CDR1 DFQATT and CDR2 SNEGSKA (reference sequence). V was shortened by 6 bases and J by 5 bases, with 11 bases between the two germline ends. The CDR3 has 11 residues. The chain's CDR3 is CSAEGSHEQYF. The DNA of the CDR3 is TGCAGTGCGGAAGGGAGTCACGAGCAGTACTTC.

This chain uses TRBV5-4 with TRBJ2-1; D is possibly TRBD2 (6 bases). Germline-derived CDR1 and CDR2 are SGHNT and YYREEE (reference sequence). CDR3 length: 14 amino acids. The V end lost 4 bases, the J end lost 6 bases, and 14 bases lay between the germline ends. CDR3 sequence (DNA): TGTGCCAGCAGCACCGGGAGCCGGGGCAATGAGCAGTTCTTC. This gives the protein CASSTGSRGNEQFF.

The J gene is TRBJ2-3, the V gene TRBV7-9; TRBD2 agrees at 8 bases. Per the germline V gene, CDR1 is SEHNR and CDR2 is FQNEAQ (reference sequence). This CDR3 is 14 amino acids long. V shed 5 bases and J 1 base; nucleotides not matched to a gene: 2. The CDR3 DNA reads TGTGCCAGCAGCCAACTAGCGGGCACAGATACGCAGTATTTT. Its translation: CASSQLAGTDTQYF.

J is TRBJ2-7 and V is TRBV30; D might be TRBD1 (5 bases). The ends were cut back, 5 bases at V and 5 bases at J, with 13 bases in the middle. There are 12 residues in the CDR3. Germline assignment: CDR1 GTSNPN and CDR2 SVGIG (reference sequence). The CDR3 is CAWGASRDEQYF. The CDR3 coding sequence is TGTGCCTGGGGGGCCTCTCGGGACGAGCAGTACTTC.

The genes are TRBV7-9 and TRBJ1-1, with D possibly TRBD1 on 6 matching bases. The length of the CDR3 is 16 residues. The germline V gene encodes CDR1 SEHNR and CDR2 FQNEAQ (reference sequence). V gave up 4 bases and J gave up 5 bases, with 20 bases separating them. The CDR3 DNA reads as TGTGCCAGCAGCTCGACGGACTTGAGGGGGGGAACTGAAGCTTTCTTT. It yields the protein CASSSTDLRGGTEAFF.

This chain uses TRBV5-5 with TRBJ1-2; 7 bases fit TRBD1. The V gene's germline CDR1 is SGHKS and CDR2 YYEKEE (reference sequence). The V gene end was trimmed by 6 bases and the J gene end by 5 bases; junction bases not matched to a gene: 10. The CDR3 consists of 14 residues. The chain's CDR3 is CASTRRGQTYGYTF. DNA of the CDR3: TGTGCCAGCACAAGGAGGGGACAGACATATGGCTACACCTTC.

The V call is TRBV19, the J call TRBJ2-5; D uncertain. Germline V gene sequence: CDR1 LNHDA, CDR2 SQIVND (reference sequence). The CDR3 is 13 amino acids. V lost 5 bases and J lost 4, with 11 bases in between. Here the CDR3 DNA reads TGTGCCAGTAGTGCCCCCCCCGGAGAGACCCAGTACTTC. Its protein product is CASSAPPGETQYF.

The CDR3 nucleotides read TGCAGCGTTGGCCAGGTCATGAACACTGAAGCTTTCTTT. This gives the protein CSVGQVMNTEAFF. This chain links TRBV29-1 with TRBJ1-1; no reliable D call. Germline V gives CDR1 SQVTM, CDR2 ANQGSEA. Trimming removed 4 bases at V and 0 bases at J, with 9 bases between. This CDR3 comprises 13 residues. Combining the CDR3 with reference TRBV29-1 and TRBJ1-1 gives the whole variable domain SAVISQKPSRDICQRGTSLTIQCQVDSQVTMMFWYRQQPGQSLTLIATANQGSEATYESGFVIDKFPISRPNLTFSTLTVSNMSPEDSSIYLCSVGQVMNTEAFFGQGTRLTVV.

In its sample, this clone was seen once. The CDR3 carries no conserved terminal phenylalanine or tryptophan, so it likely arises from a read error. This chain uses TRBV7-7 with TRBJ1-2, with D possibly being TRBD1 (5 bases). The CDR3 runs to 15 residues. Per the germline V gene, CDR1 is SSHAT and CDR2 is FNYEAQ (reference sequence). CDR3 sequence: CASSTWTSYNYGYTL. DNA of the CDR3: TGTGCTAGCAGCACATGGACATCCTATAACTATGGCTACACCCTC.

This chain links TRBV18 with TRBJ1-2, with a tentative D call TRBD1 (5 bases). Germline CDR1 reads KGHSH; CDR2 reads LQKENI. V lost 3 bases, J lost 5 bases, and 10 bases lay in between. CDR3 length: 13 amino acids. The CDR3 protein is CASSPDRTYGYTF. CDR3 sequence (DNA): TGTGCCAGCTCACCTGACAGAACATATGGCTACACCTTC.

This chain joins TRBV30 and TRBJ2-2; TRBD2 is a possible D gene (5 bases). The CDR3 runs 17 residues. The V gene's germline CDR1 is GTSNPN and CDR2 SVGIG (reference sequence). Trimming shortened V by 5 bases and J by 2 bases, and 21 bases separated the two germline ends. CDR3: CAWEGRTETLNTGELFF. CDR3 bases: TGTGCCTGGGAGGGCCGGACGGAAACCCTAAACACCGGGGAGCTGTTTTTT.

The chain uses TRBV6-5 and TRBJ1-4; the D gene is possibly TRBD1 (6 bases). This CDR3 is 15 amino acids long. Trimming removed 9 bases from V and 0 bases from J, with 14 bases in between. Germline loops: CDR1 MNHEY, CDR2 SVGAGI. CDR3 amino acids: CARLGGGATNEKLFF. The CDR3 nucleotides read TGTGCCAGATTAGGGGGGGGAGCAACTAATGAAAAACTGTTTTTT.

The V and J genes are TRBV4-3 and TRBJ2-2, with 9 bases fitting TRBD1. In germline, CDR1 is LGHNA, CDR2 YSLEER. V shed 2 bases, J shed 5 bases, and the junction held 6 bases outside the gene matches. The CDR3 runs 16 residues. CDR3 nucleotide sequence: TGCGCCAGCAGCCAACAAACAGGGGGCTATACCGGGGAGCTGTTTTTT. It translates to CASSQQTGGYTGELFF.

The chain has TRBV5-4 and TRBJ2-1, with D tentatively TRBD2 (6 bases). The ends were cut back, 6 bases at V and 8 bases at J, with 18 bases in the middle. The CDR3 consists of 14 residues. The V gene's germline CDR1 is SGHNT and CDR2 YYREEE (reference sequence). Here the CDR3 DNA reads TGTGCCAGCATCAAGAGACTAGATGCCGATGAGCAGTTCTTC. Translated, it gives CASIKRLDADEQFF.

The V call is TRBV6-1, the J call TRBJ2-7; D call uncertain. CDR1 MNHNS and CDR2 SASEGT come from the germline V gene. The length of the CDR3 is 13 residues. The V end was cut by 4 bases, the J end by 0 bases, with 7 bases between. In DNA form, the CDR3 reads TGTGCCAGCAGTGGTGATAGCTCCTACGAGCAGTACTTC. Residues: CASSGDSSYEQYF.

Only a few counts were recorded for this clone. The genes are TRBV6-5 and TRBJ2-3; 10 nucleotides line up with TRBD2. The V segment lost 6 bases and the J segment 5 bases; nucleotides outside the gene matches: 2. Germline V gene sequence: CDR1 MNHEY, CDR2 SVGAGI. This CDR3 comprises 13 residues. The CDR3 DNA follows: TGTGCCAGCAGGCCTAGCGGGGGAGATACGCAGTATTTT. Its translation: CASRPSGGDTQYF.

This chain connects TRBV19 to TRBJ2-3, with 10 bases fitting TRBD2. This CDR3 contains 18 residues. V lost 1 base, J lost 2 bases, and 9 bases stayed unmatched. Germline CDR1 LNHDA, CDR2 SQIVND (reference sequence). As DNA, the CDR3 is TGTGCCAGTAGTATAGTCGGGCTAGCGGGGGATAACACAGATACGCAGTATTTT. The encoded protein is CASSIVGLAGDNTDTQYF.